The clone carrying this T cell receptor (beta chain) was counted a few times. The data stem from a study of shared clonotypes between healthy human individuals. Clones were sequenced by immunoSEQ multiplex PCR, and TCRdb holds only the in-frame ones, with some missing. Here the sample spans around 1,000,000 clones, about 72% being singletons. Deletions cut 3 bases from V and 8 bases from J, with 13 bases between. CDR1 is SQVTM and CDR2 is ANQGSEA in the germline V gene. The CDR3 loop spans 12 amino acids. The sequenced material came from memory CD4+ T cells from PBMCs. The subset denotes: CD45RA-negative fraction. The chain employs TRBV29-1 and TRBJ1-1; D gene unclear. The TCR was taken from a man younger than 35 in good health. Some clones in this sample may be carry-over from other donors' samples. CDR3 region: CSVEGSGVEAFF. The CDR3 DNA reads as TGCAGCGTTGAGGGATCGGGAGTCGAAGCTTTCTTT.